These 32 T cell receptor beta chains were sequenced from one sample in a study of CD8 T cells in Susac syndrome. Random hexamers were used to reverse transcribe the RNA input (0.5 to 1 ug). MiXCR, applied by TCRdb to the immunoSEQ multiplex PCR reads, yields one record per CDR3 protein. The sample holds nearly 200,000 distinct CDR3 sequences, roughly 96% seen once. Sequencing input: CD4+ T cells from PBMCs. The receptor set was obtained from a human donor with multiple sclerosis.

This sequence joins TRBV18 and TRBJ2-5, with 10 bases fitting TRBD2. With V trimmed by 8 bases and J by 1 base, 10 bases remained unmatched. Germline-derived CDR1 and CDR2 are KGHSH and LQKENI. This CDR3 comprises 16 residues. CDR3 nucleotides: TGTGCCAGCCTTTCCCGTAGGACTAGCGGCCAAGAGACCCAGTACTTC. This translates into CASLSRRTSGQETQYF.

The CDR3 sequence: CATSDAPDTQYF. CDR3 DNA: TGTGCCACCAGTGATGCCCCGGATACGCAGTATTTT. J is TRBJ2-3 and V is TRBV24-1; no clear D. This CDR3 region has 12 residues. CDR1 KGHDR and CDR2 SFDVKD come from the germline V gene. Deletions cut 3 bases from V and 6 bases from J, with 6 bases between.

The chain joins TRBV6-1 to TRBJ2-1, with no clear D. The CDR3 has 13 amino acids. Germline CDR1 MNHNS, CDR2 SASEGT. V lost 5 bases, J lost 5 bases, and 10 bases lay in between. CDR3 region: CASSFAGHNEQFF. The CDR3 DNA is TGTGCCAGCAGTTTCGCAGGTCACAATGAGCAGTTCTTC.

The chain recombines TRBV5-4 with TRBJ2-3; D ambiguous. CDR3 length equals 15 residues. V was trimmed by 4 bases and J by 0 bases, leaving 12 bases between them. Germline V gene data show CDR1 as SGHNT and CDR2 as YYREEE (reference sequence). The CDR3, as DNA: TGTGCCAGCAGCCCCACTAAGCTAAGCACAGATACGCAGTATTTT. Its protein is CASSPTKLSTDTQYF.

The chain combines TRBV9 with TRBJ2-1; a weak D match, TRBD2 (6 bases). The CDR3 extends over 15 amino acids. V lost 2 bases to trimming and J lost 8 bases, with 17 bases between them. The V gene's germline CDR1 is SGDLS and CDR2 YYNGEE. In DNA form, the CDR3 reads TGTGCCAGCAGCGTTCGGGACGGGGAGGTCGATGAGCAGTTCTTC. It specifies CASSVRDGEVDEQFF.

The chain employs TRBV4-1 and TRBJ1-5, with 9 bases identical to TRBD1. This CDR3 is 17 amino acids long. The J segment lost 2 bases and the V segment lost 9 bases, leaving 14 bases of the junction unmatched. Germline CDR1 reads MGHRA; CDR2 reads YSYEKL. The CDR3 DNA reads TGCGCCAGTTCACAGGGGGCTTTGGGTGGCGGCAATCAGCCCCAGCATTTT. This encodes CASSQGALGGGNQPQHF.

The chain recombines TRBV3-1 with TRBJ1-2; the D is unclear. The germline V gene has CDR1 LGHDT and CDR2 YNNKEL (reference sequence). This CDR3 has 14 amino acids. Between the trimmed V and J ends, which lost 6 bases and 2 bases, there was a span of 13 bases. The CDR3 DNA reads TGTGCCAGCAGTTCGGGGTCTGGGAACTATGGCTACACCTTC. Its translation: CASSSGSGNYGYTF.

The CDR3 bases are TGTGCCAGCTCCGCGAACGAGCGAGGCAATCAGCCCCAGCATTTT. Translating gives CASSANERGNQPQHF. This sequence joins TRBV18 and TRBJ1-5; D gene unclear. Germline lookup yields CDR1 KGHSH and CDR2 LQKENI. Trimming took off 6 bases at V and 2 bases at J, with 14 bases between the two ends. CDR3 size: 15 residues.

The chain links TRBV29-1 to TRBJ2-1; D is perhaps TRBD1 (5 bases). The CDR3 extends over 14 amino acids. V gave up 5 bases and J gave up 2 bases, with 13 bases separating them. In germline, CDR1 is SQVTM, CDR2 ANQGSEA. CDR3 nucleotide sequence: TGCAGCGTTCCGGACAATCTCCCCTACAATGAGCAGTTCTTC. Protein product: CSVPDNLPYNEQFF.

This chain links TRBV5-4 with TRBJ1-4; D ambiguous. CDR1 and CDR2 from the germline V gene are SGHNT and YYREEE (reference sequence). The CDR3 extends over 14 amino acids. V was clipped by 3 bases and J by 0 bases, with 6 bases between them. CDR3 DNA sequence: TGTGCCAGCAGCTCGGCAGCAACTAATGAAAAACTGTTTTTT. It is translated as CASSSAATNEKLFF. Drawing the rest from reference TRBV5-4 and TRBJ1-4, the complete variable domain is ETGVTQSPTHLIKTRGQQVTLRCSSQSGHNTVSWYQQALGQGPQFIFQYYREEENGRGNFPPRFSGLQFPNYSSELNVNALELDDSALYLCASSSAATNEKLFFGSGTQLSVL.

This clonotype was observed once. The V gene is TRBV30, the J gene TRBJ2-5, with TRBD2 matching 11 bases. Germline-derived CDR1 and CDR2 are GTSNPN and SVGIG (reference sequence). The CDR3 spans 15 residues. V dropped 2 bases and J dropped 4; count of bases not matched to a gene: 6. The CDR3 sequence: CAWSSQLAGVETQYF. The CDR3 bases are TGTGCCTGGAGTTCCCAACTAGCGGGGGTAGAGACCCAGTACTTC.

Written as DNA, the CDR3 is TGTGCCAGCAGTGATATTGGACAGGGATTGACCGGGGAGCTGTTTTTT. Translation: CASSDIGQGLTGELFF. J is TRBJ2-2 and V is TRBV2; 8 bases line up with TRBD1. The CDR3 covers 16 residues. The V gene's germline CDR1 is SNHLY and CDR2 FYNNEI. Trimming cost V 3 bases and J 5 bases; bases outside gene matches: 8.

The chain uses TRBV29-1 and TRBJ2-5; D uncertain. CDR3 length: 12 residues. V dropped 1 base and J dropped 4 bases, with 7 bases sitting between them. CDR1 and CDR2 (germline): SQVTM, ANQGSEA. CDR3 in DNA: TGCAGCGTTGAAGTTCCAGGAGAGACCCAGTACTTC. Amino acids: CSVEVPGETQYF. Full variable domain (missing parts from reference TRBV29-1 and TRBJ2-5): SAVISQKPSRDICQRGTSLTIQCQVDSQVTMMFWYRQQPGQSLTLIATANQGSEATYESGFVIDKFPISRPNLTFSTLTVSNMSPEDSSIYLCSVEVPGETQYFGPGTRLLVL.

CDR3 sequence: CSARDQGRASFEQYF. The CDR3 bases are TGCAGTGCTAGAGATCAGGGCCGAGCATCGTTCGAGCAGTACTTC. V and J are TRBV20-1 and TRBJ2-7, with D perhaps matching TRBD1 (5 bases). V was shortened by 0 bases and J by 6 bases, with 18 bases between the two germline ends. Germline loops: CDR1 DFQATT, CDR2 SNEGSKA (reference sequence). CDR3 length: 15 amino acids.

The chain employs TRBV29-1 and TRBJ2-1, with D uncertain. The CDR3 length is 11 residues. V dropped 7 bases and J dropped 2 bases, with 6 bases sitting between them. Germline loops: CDR1 SQVTM, CDR2 ANQGSEA. CDR3 sequence reads: CSAGPYNEQFF. The CDR3 DNA follows: TGCAGCGCCGGGCCCTACAATGAGCAGTTCTTC.

CDR3: CASSSTSGVNEQFF. As DNA, the CDR3 is TGCGCCAGCAGCTCAACTAGCGGAGTTAATGAGCAGTTCTTC. The rearrangement links TRBV5-1 to TRBJ2-1; TRBD2 aligns across 8 bases. The CDR3 spans 14 residues. V lost 3 bases, J lost 7 bases, and 6 bases stayed unmatched. Germline lookup yields CDR1 SGHRS and CDR2 YFSETQ.

The gene calls are TRBV3-1 and TRBJ2-5; tentative D call: TRBD2 (5 bases). Germline values: CDR1 LGHDT, CDR2 YNNKEL (reference sequence). The length of the CDR3 is 15 residues. The germline V and J ends were trimmed by 1 base and 2 bases, with 11 bases remaining between them. CDR3 amino acids: CASSQGLSGQETQYF. Written as DNA, the CDR3 is TGTGCCAGCAGCCAAGGACTATCCGGGCAAGAGACCCAGTACTTC.

This clonotype was found once. The chain links TRBV20-1 to TRBJ2-1; 12 positions agree with TRBD1. The germline CDR1 and CDR2 sequences are DFQATT and SNEGSKA (reference sequence). The CDR3 runs to 14 residues. V gave up 1 base and J gave up 9 bases; unmatched junction bases: 4. Here the CDR3 DNA reads TGCAGTGCTAGAGTTGGGACAGGGGGCATTGAGCAGTTCTTC. Amino acids: CSARVGTGGIEQFF.

V usage is TRBV7-2 and J usage is TRBJ2-7, with D perhaps assigned TRBD1 or TRBD2 (7 bases each). The germline V gene has CDR1 SGHTA and CDR2 FQGNSA. With 6 bases removed from V and 10 bases from J, the gap between germline ends came to 22 bases. The CDR3 runs 14 residues. The CDR3 DNA follows: TGTGCCAGCAGTACCCAATTAGGGGGCGGGGGTCAGTACTTC. This gives the protein CASSTQLGGGGQYF.

V usage is TRBV3-1 and J usage is TRBJ1-1; D ambiguous. CDR1 is LGHDT and CDR2 is YNNKEL in the germline V gene (reference sequence). The CDR3 length is 11 residues. The germline V and J ends were trimmed by 6 bases and 8 bases, with 10 bases remaining between them. CDR3 DNA: TGTGCCAGCAGTTACCTCGGGGAAGCTTTCTTT. Residues: CASSYLGEAFF.

This chain joins TRBV18 and TRBJ2-7, with TRBD2 as a possible D gene (5 bases). This CDR3 region has 16 residues. V dropped 3 bases and J dropped 5 bases, with 20 bases sitting between them. Germline values: CDR1 KGHSH, CDR2 LQKENI. CDR3 residues: CASSPSSDGNGNEQYF. CDR3 DNA: TGTGCCAGCTCACCTTCCTCGGACGGGAACGGCAACGAGCAGTACTTC.

The chain uses TRBV25-1 and TRBJ2-7; 12 nucleotides match TRBD2. V gave up 9 bases and J gave up 2 bases; unmatched junction bases: 2. The CDR3 covers 13 residues. Germline V gene lookup returns CDR1 MGHDK and CDR2 SYGVNS. This CDR3 is CASTSGGPYEQYF. The CDR3 nucleotides read TGTGCCAGTACTAGCGGGGGGCCCTACGAGCAGTACTTC.

The chain combines TRBV3-1 with TRBJ2-7; the match to TRBD1 covers 7 bases. Germline CDR1 is LGHDT and CDR2 is YNNKEL (reference sequence). The trim removed 4 bases at V and 6 bases at J, leaving 6 bases unmatched. CDR3 length: 13 amino acids. The CDR3: CASSRAGGIEQYF. The DNA of the CDR3 is TGTGCCAGCAGCCGAGCAGGGGGTATCGAGCAGTACTTC.

The J gene is TRBJ2-5, the V gene TRBV20-1, with D perhaps TRBD2 (5 bases). Germline V gives CDR1 DFQATT, CDR2 SNEGSKA (reference sequence). This CDR3 region has 10 residues. The CDR3 DNA is TGCAGCGGGAAAAAAGAGACCCAGTACTTC. This translates into CSGKKETQYF.

The CDR3 loop is CASSQTPTEAFF. CDR3 DNA: TGTGCCAGCAGTCAGACACCCACTGAAGCTTTCTTT. This chain joins TRBV3-1 and TRBJ1-1, with no clear D. Germline assignment: CDR1 LGHDT and CDR2 YNNKEL (reference sequence). The CDR3 sequence is 12 residues long. Trimming took off 6 bases at V and 4 bases at J, with 9 bases between the two ends.

The J gene is TRBJ2-5, the V gene TRBV25-1; maybe TRBD2 (5 bases). The V gene's germline CDR1 is MGHDK and CDR2 SYGVNS. The CDR3 length is 14 residues. Trimming took 4 bases from V and 0 from J, leaving 9 bases between them. CDR3 residues: CASSVIGDQETQYF. CDR3 DNA sequence: TGTGCCAGCAGTGTAATCGGGGACCAAGAGACCCAGTACTTC.

DNA for the CDR3: TGTGCCTGGAGTTTGAGGGGACCCAAAAACATTCAGTACTTC. It is translated as CAWSLRGPKNIQYF. This sequence joins TRBV30 and TRBJ2-4, with D perhaps given as TRBD1 or TRBD2 (5 bases each). CDR1 and CDR2 from the germline V gene are GTSNPN and SVGIG (reference sequence). V was pared by 2 bases and J by 2 bases, with 10 bases between. The CDR3 has 14 residues. The full variable domain, its missing parts supplied by reference TRBV30 and TRBJ2-4, is SQTIHQWPATLVQPVGSPLSLECTVEGTSNPNLYWYRQAAGRGLQLLFYSVGIGQISSEVPQNLSASRPQDRQFILSSKKLLLSDSGFYLCAWSLRGPKNIQYFGAGTRLSVL.

The table lists this clonotype with a count of one. The J gene is TRBJ2-5, the V gene TRBV7-9; D ambiguous. CDR3 length: 11 amino acids. V was shortened by 2 bases and J by 10 bases, with 8 bases between the two germline ends. Germline V gives CDR1 SEHNR, CDR2 FQNEAQ (reference sequence). This CDR3 is CASSLIVFQYF. DNA of the CDR3: TGTGCCAGCAGCTTAATAGTGTTCCAGTACTTC. The complete variable domain, with remaining parts taken from reference TRBV7-9 and TRBJ2-5, reads DTGVSQNPRHKITKRGQNVTFRCDPISEHNRLYWYRQTLGQGPEFLTYFQNEAQLEKSRLLSDRFSAERPKGSFSTLEIQRTEQGDSAMYLCASSLIVFQYFGPGTRLLVL.

This rearrangement joins TRBV18 to TRBJ2-1; 10 positions match TRBD2. After removal of 6 bases from V and 9 bases from J, the junction contained 14 bases not matched to a gene. The germline V gene has CDR1 KGHSH and CDR2 LQKENI. This CDR3 has 16 amino acids. In DNA, the CDR3 is TGTGCCAGCTCCGCCCGCCTAGCGGGGGAGGTGGGTGAGCAGTTCTTC. Translation gives CASSARLAGEVGEQFF.

J is TRBJ2-5 and V is TRBV11-3; possibly TRBD2 for D (5 bases). The germline CDR1 and CDR2 sequences are SGHNT and YENEEA. CDR3 length: 15 amino acids. Deletions cut 5 bases from V and 2 bases from J, with 15 bases between. CDR3 residues: CASSLTGISQETQYF. CDR3 nucleotides: TGTGCCAGCAGCCTAACCGGGATTTCGCAAGAGACCCAGTACTTC.

The chain links TRBV11-3 to TRBJ2-3; D remains unclear. V dropped 3 bases and J dropped 2 bases, with 12 bases sitting between them. Looked up from germline, CDR1 is SGHNT and CDR2 is YENEEA. The CDR3 has 15 amino acids. Here the CDR3 reads CASSLTGGFTDTQYF. The CDR3 region has the DNA TGTGCCAGCAGCTTGACGGGCGGCTTCACAGATACGCAGTATTTT.

This clonotype was observed a single time. The rearrangement links TRBV30 to TRBJ2-1; TRBD1 aligns across 9 bases. CDR3 length: 15 amino acids. In germline, CDR1 is GTSNPN, CDR2 SVGIG (reference sequence). J lost 4 bases, V lost 3 bases, and 7 bases had no gene match. The CDR3 is CAWSSDRGNYNEQFF. The CDR3, as DNA: TGTGCCTGGAGCTCCGACAGGGGGAATTACAATGAGCAGTTCTTC.